These 24 T cell receptor beta chains share one sample of origin, sequenced in a study of Graves' ophthalmopathy and Graves' hyperthyroidism. RNA transcripts provided the template for amplifying TCR beta CDR3 regions. First-round RT-PCR relied on HTBI primers, and a second-round multiplex PCR came next. TCRdb redid the calling of the multiplex PCR reads with MiXCR, one entry per CDR3 protein. The sample shows about 740,000 distinct CDR3 sequences, approximately 40% of them seen only once. Material: peripheral blood. The receptor source for this set is an adult man with Graves' ophthalmopathy.

This clonotype came up many times. V gene TRBV7-2 combines with J gene TRBJ2-5; 8 bases fit TRBD1. With V trimmed by 5 bases and J by 5 bases, 10 bases remained unmatched. CDR3 length equals 15 residues. Germline assignment: CDR1 SGHTA and CDR2 FQGNSA. Written as DNA, the CDR3 is TGTGCCAGCAGCCTGATGACAGGGGAGTACGAGACCCAGTACTTC. It specifies CASSLMTGEYETQYF.

The V and J genes are TRBV6-6 and TRBJ2-7; D unresolved. CDR3 size: 11 residues. The V and J ends lost 5 bases and 3 bases respectively, with 5 bases between them. Germline V lookup: CDR1 MNHNY, CDR2 SVGAGI (reference sequence). CDR3 residues: CASSGFYEQYF. The CDR3 DNA follows: TGTGCCAGCAGTGGGTTCTACGAGCAGTACTTC.

The V gene is TRBV25-1, the J gene TRBJ1-6, with D uncertain. Germline CDR1 is MGHDK and CDR2 is SYGVNS. V was clipped by 8 bases and J by 11 bases, with 7 bases between them. The length of the CDR3 is 10 residues. Here the CDR3 reads CASGLAPLHF. CDR3 in DNA: TGTGCCAGCGGTCTAGCACCCCTCCACTTT.

A few counts support this clonotype. The V call is TRBV13, the J call TRBJ1-2; D perhaps matches TRBD1 (6 bases). The CDR3 runs to 15 residues. Trimming left V 4 bases short and J 1 base short, with 13 bases between. Germline CDR1 PRHDT, CDR2 FYEKMQ (reference sequence). The chain's CDR3 is CASSYGQGLNYGYTF. CDR3 nucleotides: TGTGCCAGCAGCTACGGGCAGGGGCTTAACTATGGCTACACCTTC. Full variable domain (outside the CDR3, taken from reference TRBV13 and TRBJ1-2): AAGVIQSPRHLIKEKRETATLKCYPIPRHDTVYWYQQGPGQDPQFLISFYEKMQSDKGSIPDRFSAQQFSDYHSELNMSSLELGDSALYFCASSYGQGLNYGYTFGSGTRLTVV.

The table lists this clonotype with many counts. The rearrangement links TRBV19 to TRBJ1-5; no clear D. Deletions cut 2 bases from V and 2 bases from J, with 13 bases between. This CDR3 comprises 16 residues. Germline CDR1 LNHDA, CDR2 SQIVND (reference sequence). The chain's CDR3 is CASSIRGTIGNQPQHF. CDR3 sequence (DNA): TGTGCCAGTAGTATACGGGGAACGATCGGCAATCAGCCCCAGCATTTT. Full variable domain (outside the CDR3, taken from reference TRBV19 and TRBJ1-5): DGGITQSPKYLFRKEGQNVTLSCEQNLNHDAMYWYRQDPGQGLRLIYYSQIVNDFQKGDIAEGYSVSREKKESFPLTVTSAQKNPTAFYLCASSIRGTIGNQPQHFGDGTRLSIL.

This clonotype showed up just a few times. The chain has TRBV9 and TRBJ2-7; TRBD1 matches 9 bases. CDR1 and CDR2 from the germline V gene are SGDLS and YYNGEE. V was pared by 0 bases and J by 3 bases, with 4 bases of the junction left unmatched. The CDR3 is 15 residues long. The CDR3 spells CASSVEGQGIYEQYF. CDR3 in DNA: TGTGCCAGCAGCGTAGAAGGACAGGGGATCTACGAGCAGTACTTC. Full variable domain (missing parts from reference TRBV9 and TRBJ2-7): DSGVTQTPKHLITATGQRVTLRCSPRSGDLSVYWYQQSLDQGLQFLIQYYNGEERAKGNILERFSAQQFPDLHSELNLSSLELGDSALYFCASSVEGQGIYEQYFGPGTRLTVT.

CDR3 protein: CASSYGLTGELFF. CDR3 coding DNA: TGTGCCAGCAGTTACGGGCTTACCGGGGAGCTGTTTTTT. J is TRBJ2-2 and V is TRBV25-1, with D unresolved. The germline V gene encodes CDR1 MGHDK and CDR2 SYGVNS. The CDR3 has 13 amino acids. V shed 5 bases and J shed 5 bases, with 9 bases lying between them.

V is TRBV29-1 and J is TRBJ1-2; D call uncertain. The V gene's germline CDR1 is SQVTM and CDR2 ANQGSEA. The CDR3 contains 11 residues. V was cut by 3 bases and J by 12 bases, with 14 bases left in between. The CDR3 DNA reads as TGCAGCGTTGATTCTTTAGGAGGCCACACCTTC. It yields the protein CSVDSLGGHTF.

This clonotype has ten or more counts. The V and J genes are TRBV7-2 and TRBJ1-1; 9 positions agree with TRBD1. The junction had 5 bases not matched to a gene; V was cut back by 4 bases and J by 5 bases. The CDR3 length is 14 residues. Germline values: CDR1 SGHTA, CDR2 FQGNSA. The CDR3 loop reads CASSSTGGKTEAFF. DNA for the CDR3: TGTGCCAGCAGCTCAACAGGGGGCAAAACTGAAGCTTTCTTT.

This clonotype was found a few times. The chain is built from TRBV7-9 and TRBJ1-6; D uncertain. The ends were cut back, 6 bases at V and 9 bases at J, with 18 bases in the middle. The germline CDR1 and CDR2 sequences are SEHNR and FQNEAQ (reference sequence). The length of the CDR3 is 15 residues. CDR3 coding DNA: TGTGCCAGCAGTTTACGGGCCTTTATCGGTTCACCCCTCCACTTT. It translates to CASSLRAFIGSPLHF. The variable domain in full, completed from reference TRBV7-9 and TRBJ1-6, reads DTGVSQNPRHKITKRGQNVTFRCDPISEHNRLYWYRQTLGQGPEFLTYFQNEAQLEKSRLLSDRFSAERPKGSFSTLEIQRTEQGDSAMYLCASSLRAFIGSPLHFGNGTRLTVT.

In regard to this clonotype: With a much larger clone just one base away, this may be a read error. This likely comes from a read error, as the CDR3 has no conserved phenylalanine or tryptophan at its end. The chain links TRBV10-3 to TRBJ2-5; D remains unclear. CDR3 length equals 14 residues. V was trimmed by 2 bases and J by 3 bases, leaving 10 bases between them. In germline, CDR1 is ENHRY, CDR2 SYGVKD. For the CDR3, the DNA is TGTGCCATCAGTGAGATACTATCTAAAGAGACCCAGTACCTC. It codes for CAISEILSKETQYL.

Many counts were recorded for this clonotype. V and J are TRBV15 and TRBJ2-2, with D possibly matching TRBD1 (5 bases). The CDR3 is 14 amino acids. Looked up from germline, CDR1 is LNHNV and CDR2 is YYDKDF (reference sequence). V was cut by 5 bases and J by 2 bases, with 9 bases left in between. The CDR3 region has the DNA TGTGCCACCAGCCAAGGGGTTAACACCGGGGAGCTGTTTTTT. It yields the protein CATSQGVNTGELFF.

This clonotype was found a few times. The V gene is TRBV20-1, the J gene TRBJ2-5; D is undetermined. The CDR3 sequence is 12 residues long. The germline V and J ends were trimmed by 3 bases and 5 bases, with 10 bases remaining between them. Per the germline V gene, CDR1 is DFQATT and CDR2 is SNEGSKA (reference sequence). Here the CDR3 DNA reads TGCAGTGCTAGTCGATTCGGGGAGACCCAGTACTTC. Protein: CSASRFGETQYF.

On this clonotype: A much larger clone sits a single nucleotide away, making a read error possible. The rearrangement links TRBV10-1 to TRBJ2-5; 8 bases fit TRBD2. This CDR3 region has 12 residues. Germline CDR1 WNHNN, CDR2 SYGVQD (reference sequence). The CDR3: CANSYAGGTQYF. The CDR3 DNA reads TGTGCCAACAGTTACGCGGGGGGGACCCAGTACTTC.

The rearrangement joins TRBV2 to TRBJ1-2; weak D call: TRBD1 (6 bases). With 7 bases removed from V and 4 bases from J, the gap between germline ends came to 10 bases. In germline, CDR1 is SNHLY, CDR2 FYNNEI. The CDR3 consists of 12 residues. The chain's CDR3 is CASNREPYGYTF. Written as DNA, the CDR3 is TGTGCCAGCAACAGGGAACCCTATGGCTACACCTTC.

This chain links TRBV9 with TRBJ2-5; 8 bases map to TRBD2. The ends lost 3 bases at V and 5 bases at J; junction bases unmatched: 12. The CDR3 runs 16 residues. Germline assignment: CDR1 SGDLS and CDR2 YYNGEE. The DNA of the CDR3 is TGTGCCAGCAGCGCCGAGGCTAGCGGGTGGGGCGAGACCCAGTACTTC. Amino acid sequence: CASSAEASGWGETQYF.

The sample holds many counts of this clonotype. The gene calls are TRBV7-3 and TRBJ1-1; no clear D gene. The CDR3 consists of 13 residues. The germline V gene has CDR1 SGHTA and CDR2 FQGTGA. Trimming removed 5 bases at V and 7 bases at J, with 14 bases between. DNA of the CDR3: TGTGCCAGCAGCCTCAGTCCGGCAGATGAAGCTTTCTTT. Protein product: CASSLSPADEAFF.

This clonotype was observed at least ten times. The gene calls are TRBV10-3 and TRBJ1-5; D gene unclear. CDR1 ENHRY and CDR2 SYGVKD come from the germline V gene. This CDR3 has 13 residues. Trimming took off 10 bases at V and 6 bases at J, with 16 bases between the two ends. The CDR3 DNA reads as TGTGCCAGCAGCTTCACGTCGACTCAGCCCCAGCATTTT. It codes for CASSFTSTQPQHF.

This clonotype was seen more than once but under ten times. This sequence joins TRBV7-9 and TRBJ1-2; D is unresolved. The CDR3 is made up of 15 amino acids. The germline CDR1 and CDR2 sequences are SEHNR and FQNEAQ (reference sequence). Between the trimmed V and J ends, which lost 3 bases and 4 bases, there was a span of 15 bases. The CDR3 nucleotides are TGTGCCAGCAGCTTTGTGACGGAATACTCCTATGGCTACACCTTC. Translation gives CASSFVTEYSYGYTF.

The chain carries TRBV2 and TRBJ2-2; 8 bases are a match to TRBD1. Germline CDR1 is SNHLY and CDR2 is FYNNEI. The V gene end was trimmed by 6 bases and the J gene end by 6 bases; junction bases not matched to a gene: 9. There are 15 residues in the CDR3. As DNA, the CDR3 is TGTGCCAGCAGGGGGACAGGTCGGGATGCCGGGGAGCTGTTTTTT. It specifies CASRGTGRDAGELFF. The entire variable domain, with the rest obtained from reference TRBV2 and TRBJ2-2, is as follows: EPEVTQTPSHQVTQMGQEVILRCVPISNHLYFYWYRQILGQKVEFLVSFYNNEISEKSEIFDDQFSVERPDGSNFTLKIRSTKLEDSAMYFCASRGTGRDAGELFFGEGSRLTVL.

A note on this clonotype: Mismatch with germline at one junction end may stem from a read error. This chain uses TRBV29-1 with TRBJ2-7, with 8 bases fitting TRBD1. Germline lookup yields CDR1 SQVTM and CDR2 ANQGSEA. This CDR3 is built from 9 residues. This CDR3 reads CSVGGQGTF. The CDR3 DNA reads TGCAGCGTTGGCGGACAGGGTACATTC.

This sequence joins TRBV7-9 and TRBJ1-5; D is unclear. Trimming took off 1 base at V and 2 bases at J, with 21 bases between the two ends. The CDR3 covers 19 residues. The germline V gene encodes CDR1 SEHNR and CDR2 FQNEAQ (reference sequence). This chain's CDR3 is CASSLGSGGVLQRNQPQHF. In DNA form, the CDR3 reads TGTGCCAGCAGCTTAGGTTCGGGCGGGGTGCTTCAACGCAATCAGCCCCAGCATTTT.

For this clonotype: A much larger clone sits a single nucleotide away, making a read error possible. This sequence joins TRBV19 and TRBJ2-7, with 10 bases fitting TRBD1. The germline gives CDR1 LNHDA, CDR2 SQIVND (reference sequence). This CDR3 is built from 14 residues. The trim removed 7 bases at V and 2 bases at J, leaving 5 bases unmatched. In DNA, the CDR3 is TGTGCCAGTACTAGGGGACAGGGGACCTACGAGCAGTACTTC. Protein sequence: CASTRGQGTYEQYF.

The rearrangement links TRBV5-1 to TRBJ2-7, with 8 bases fitting TRBD1. The V and J ends lost 3 bases and 2 bases, in that order; junction bases with no gene match: 10. Germline assignment: CDR1 SGHRS and CDR2 YFSETQ. This CDR3 spans 16 amino acids. The CDR3 protein is CASSSTGTGPTYEQYF. The CDR3 DNA is TGCGCCAGCAGCTCCACGGGGACAGGACCCACCTACGAGCAGTACTTC.